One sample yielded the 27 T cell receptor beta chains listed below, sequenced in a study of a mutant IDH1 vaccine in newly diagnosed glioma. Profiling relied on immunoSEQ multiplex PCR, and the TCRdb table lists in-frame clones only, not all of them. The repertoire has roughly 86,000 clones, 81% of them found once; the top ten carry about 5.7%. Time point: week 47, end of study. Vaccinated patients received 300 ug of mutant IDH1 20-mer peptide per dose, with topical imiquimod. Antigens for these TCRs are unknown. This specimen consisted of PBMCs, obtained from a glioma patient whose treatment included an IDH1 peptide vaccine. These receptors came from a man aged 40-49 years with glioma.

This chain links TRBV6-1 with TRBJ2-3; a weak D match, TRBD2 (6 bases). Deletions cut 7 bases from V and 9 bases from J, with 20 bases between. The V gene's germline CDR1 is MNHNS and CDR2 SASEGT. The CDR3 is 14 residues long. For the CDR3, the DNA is TGTGCCAGCAATAGACTAGTCTTCGGGGGAACGCAGTATTTT. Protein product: CASNRLVFGGTQYF.

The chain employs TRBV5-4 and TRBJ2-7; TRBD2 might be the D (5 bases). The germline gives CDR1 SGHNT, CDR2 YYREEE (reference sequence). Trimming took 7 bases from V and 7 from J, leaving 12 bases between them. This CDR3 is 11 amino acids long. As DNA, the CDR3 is TGTGCCAGCGGACGGGCGGGTGAGCAGTACTTC. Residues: CASGRAGEQYF.

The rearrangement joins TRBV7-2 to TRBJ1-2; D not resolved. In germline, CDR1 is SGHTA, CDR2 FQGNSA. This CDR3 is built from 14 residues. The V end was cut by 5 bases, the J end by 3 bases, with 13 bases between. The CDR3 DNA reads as TGTGCCAGCAGCCATGGGGTTACGGACTATGGCTACACCTTC. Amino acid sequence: CASSHGVTDYGYTF.

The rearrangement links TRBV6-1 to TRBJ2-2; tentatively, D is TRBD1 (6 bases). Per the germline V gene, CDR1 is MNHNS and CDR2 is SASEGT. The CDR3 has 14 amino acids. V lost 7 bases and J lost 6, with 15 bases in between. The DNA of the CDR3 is TGTGCCAGCATTACAGGGAACGGCGCCGGGGAGCTGTTTTTT. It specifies CASITGNGAGELFF.

The CDR3 region is CASITGQGNSPLHF. The CDR3 DNA reads as TGTGCCAGCATAACGGGACAGGGAAATTCACCCCTCCACTTT. The chain links TRBV2 to TRBJ1-6; TRBD1 matches 9 bases. The germline V gene encodes CDR1 SNHLY and CDR2 FYNNEI. This CDR3 has 14 amino acids. J lost 7 bases, V lost 7 bases, and 5 bases had no gene match.

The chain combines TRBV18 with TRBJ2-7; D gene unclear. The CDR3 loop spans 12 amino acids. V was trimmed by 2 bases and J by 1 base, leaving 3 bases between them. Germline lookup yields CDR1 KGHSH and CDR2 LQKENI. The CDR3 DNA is TGTGCCAGCTCACCAGGATCCTACGAGCAGTACTTC. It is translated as CASSPGSYEQYF.

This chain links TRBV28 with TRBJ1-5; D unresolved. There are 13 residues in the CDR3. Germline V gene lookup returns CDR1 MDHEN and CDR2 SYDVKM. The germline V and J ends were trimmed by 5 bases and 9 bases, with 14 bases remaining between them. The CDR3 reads CASSLPGVRPQHF. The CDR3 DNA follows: TGTGCCAGCAGTCTCCCCGGGGTACGGCCCCAGCATTTT.

DNA for the CDR3: TGTGCCATCAGTGAGTTAATCCAGGGGGCAGGAGAGACCCAGTACTTC. As protein: CAISELIQGAGETQYF. The chain has TRBV10-3 and TRBJ2-5; the match to TRBD1 covers 8 bases. The CDR3 has 16 amino acids. V was pared by 1 base and J by 4 bases, with 8 bases of the junction left unmatched. CDR1 is ENHRY and CDR2 is SYGVKD in the germline V gene.

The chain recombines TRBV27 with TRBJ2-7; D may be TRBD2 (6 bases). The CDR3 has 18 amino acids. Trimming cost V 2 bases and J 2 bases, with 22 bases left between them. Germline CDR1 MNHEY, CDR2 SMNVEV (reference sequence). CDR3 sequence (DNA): TGTGCCAGCAGTTTAGCCCCGAACGTCGTGGACTACACCTACGAGCAGTACTTC. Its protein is CASSLAPNVVDYTYEQYF.

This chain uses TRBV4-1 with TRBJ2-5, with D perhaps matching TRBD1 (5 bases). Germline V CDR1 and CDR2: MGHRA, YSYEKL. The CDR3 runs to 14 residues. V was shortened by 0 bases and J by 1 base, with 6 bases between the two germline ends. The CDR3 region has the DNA TGCGCCAGCAGCCAAGATGGGGCCCAAGAGACCCAGTACTTC. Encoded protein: CASSQDGAQETQYF.

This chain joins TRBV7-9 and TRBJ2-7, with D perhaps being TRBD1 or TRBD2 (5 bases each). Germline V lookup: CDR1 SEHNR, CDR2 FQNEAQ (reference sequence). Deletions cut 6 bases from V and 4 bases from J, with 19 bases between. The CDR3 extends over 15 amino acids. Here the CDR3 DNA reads TGTGCCAGCAGTAGCCTCCGGGACCGCTGGTACGAGCAGTACTTC. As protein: CASSSLRDRWYEQYF.

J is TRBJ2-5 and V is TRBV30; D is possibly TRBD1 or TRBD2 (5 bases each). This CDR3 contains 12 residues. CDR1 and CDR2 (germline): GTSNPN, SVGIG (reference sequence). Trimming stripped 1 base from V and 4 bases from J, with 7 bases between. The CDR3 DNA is TGTGCCTGGAGTGATGGGGGAGAGACCCAGTACTTC. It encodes CAWSDGGETQYF.

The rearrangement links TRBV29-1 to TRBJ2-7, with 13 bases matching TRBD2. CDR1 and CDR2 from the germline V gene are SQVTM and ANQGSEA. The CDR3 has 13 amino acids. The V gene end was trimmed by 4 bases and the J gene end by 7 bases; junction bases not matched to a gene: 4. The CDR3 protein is CSVGWTSGSEQYF. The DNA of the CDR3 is TGCAGCGTTGGGTGGACTAGCGGGAGTGAGCAGTACTTC.

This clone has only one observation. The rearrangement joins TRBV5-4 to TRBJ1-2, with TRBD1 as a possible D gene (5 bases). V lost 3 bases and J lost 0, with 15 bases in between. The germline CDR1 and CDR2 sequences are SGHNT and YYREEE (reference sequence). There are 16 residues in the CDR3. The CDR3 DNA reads TGTGCCAGCAGCTCGGGACCGTTTCTTGCTAACTATGGCTACACCTTC. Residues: CASSSGPFLANYGYTF.

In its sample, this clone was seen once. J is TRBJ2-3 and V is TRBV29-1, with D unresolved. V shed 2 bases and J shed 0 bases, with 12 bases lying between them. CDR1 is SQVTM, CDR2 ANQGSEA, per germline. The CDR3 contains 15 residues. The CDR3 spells CSVESQRYSTDTQYF. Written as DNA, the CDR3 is TGCAGCGTTGAAAGTCAGAGATATAGCACAGATACGCAGTATTTT.

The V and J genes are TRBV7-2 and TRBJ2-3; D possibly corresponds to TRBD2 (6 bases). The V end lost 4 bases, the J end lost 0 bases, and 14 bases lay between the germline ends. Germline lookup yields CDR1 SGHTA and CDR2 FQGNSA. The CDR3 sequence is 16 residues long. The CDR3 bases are TGTGCCAGCAGCTCGGGGGTTAGTCCGAGCACAGATACGCAGTATTTT. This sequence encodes CASSSGVSPSTDTQYF.

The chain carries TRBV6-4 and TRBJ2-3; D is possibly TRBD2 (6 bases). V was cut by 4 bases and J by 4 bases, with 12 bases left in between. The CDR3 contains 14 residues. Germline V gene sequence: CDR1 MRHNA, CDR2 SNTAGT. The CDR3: CASSVLAVADTQYF. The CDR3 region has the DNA TGTGCCAGCAGTGTACTAGCCGTGGCAGATACGCAGTATTTT.

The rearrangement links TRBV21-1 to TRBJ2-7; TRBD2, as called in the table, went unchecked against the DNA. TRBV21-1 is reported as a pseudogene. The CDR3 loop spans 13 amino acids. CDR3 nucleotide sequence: TGTGCCAGCAGCCCTCTAGAACCCTACGAGCAGTACTTC. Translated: CASSPLEPYEQYF.

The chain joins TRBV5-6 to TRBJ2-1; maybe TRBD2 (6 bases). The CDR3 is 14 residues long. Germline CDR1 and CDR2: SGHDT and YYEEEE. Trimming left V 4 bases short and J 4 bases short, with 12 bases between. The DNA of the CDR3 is TGTGCCAGCAGCGGGGGGACTGTATACAATGAGCAGTTCTTC. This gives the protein CASSGGTVYNEQFF.

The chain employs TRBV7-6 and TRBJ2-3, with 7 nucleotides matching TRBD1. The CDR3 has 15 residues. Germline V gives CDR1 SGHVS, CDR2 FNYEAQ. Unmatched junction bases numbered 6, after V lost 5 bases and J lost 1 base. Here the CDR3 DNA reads TGTGCCAGCAGCGACCGGGACAGAGGCACAGATACGCAGTATTTT. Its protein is CASSDRDRGTDTQYF.

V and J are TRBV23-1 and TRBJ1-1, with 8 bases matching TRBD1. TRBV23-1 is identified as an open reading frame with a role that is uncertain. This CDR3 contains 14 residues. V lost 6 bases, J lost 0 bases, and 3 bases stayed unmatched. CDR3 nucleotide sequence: TGCGCCAGCAGCCGGACAGGGCTGAACACTGAAGCTTTCTTT. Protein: CASSRTGLNTEAFF.

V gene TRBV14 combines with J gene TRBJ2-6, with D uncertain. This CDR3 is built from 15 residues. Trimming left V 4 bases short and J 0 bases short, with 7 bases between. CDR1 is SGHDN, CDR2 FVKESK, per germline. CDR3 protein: CASSPLRSGANVLTF. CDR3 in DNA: TGTGCCAGCAGCCCATTGCGCTCTGGGGCCAACGTCCTGACTTTC. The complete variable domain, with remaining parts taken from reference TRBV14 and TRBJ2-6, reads EAGVTQFPSHSVIEKGQTVTLRCDPISGHDNLYWYRRVMGKEIKFLLHFVKESKQDESGMPNNRFLAERTGGTYSTLKVQPAELEDSGVYFCASSPLRSGANVLTFGAGSRLTVL.

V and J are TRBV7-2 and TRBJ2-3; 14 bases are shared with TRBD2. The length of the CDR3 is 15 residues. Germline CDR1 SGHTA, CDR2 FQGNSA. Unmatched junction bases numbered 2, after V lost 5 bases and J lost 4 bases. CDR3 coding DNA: TGTGCCAGCAGCCCGGGACTAGCGGGAGCAGATACGCAGTATTTT. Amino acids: CASSPGLAGADTQYF.

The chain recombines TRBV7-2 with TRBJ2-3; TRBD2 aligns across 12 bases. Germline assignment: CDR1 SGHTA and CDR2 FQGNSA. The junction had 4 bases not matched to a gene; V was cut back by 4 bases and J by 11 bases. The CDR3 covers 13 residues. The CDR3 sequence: CASSSGTSGWQYF. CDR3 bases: TGTGCCAGCAGCTCCGGGACTAGCGGGTGGCAGTATTTT.

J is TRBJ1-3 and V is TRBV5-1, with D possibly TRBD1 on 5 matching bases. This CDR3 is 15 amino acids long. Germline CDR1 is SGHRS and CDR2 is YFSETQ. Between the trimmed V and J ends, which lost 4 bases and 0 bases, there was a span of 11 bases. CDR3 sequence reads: CASSPETVSGNTIYF. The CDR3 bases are TGCGCCAGCAGCCCAGAGACAGTCTCTGGAAACACCATATATTTT.

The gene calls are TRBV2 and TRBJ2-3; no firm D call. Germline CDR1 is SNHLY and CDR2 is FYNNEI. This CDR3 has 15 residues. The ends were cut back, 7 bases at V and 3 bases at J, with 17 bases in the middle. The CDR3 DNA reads TGTGCCAGCATGGTAGGCCGAGCCTCTACAGATACGCAGTATTTT. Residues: CASMVGRASTDTQYF. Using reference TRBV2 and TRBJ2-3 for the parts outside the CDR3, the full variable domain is EPEVTQTPSHQVTQMGQEVILRCVPISNHLYFYWYRQILGQKVEFLVSFYNNEISEKSEIFDDQFSVERPDGSNFTLKIRSTKLEDSAMYFCASMVGRASTDTQYFGPGTRLTVL.

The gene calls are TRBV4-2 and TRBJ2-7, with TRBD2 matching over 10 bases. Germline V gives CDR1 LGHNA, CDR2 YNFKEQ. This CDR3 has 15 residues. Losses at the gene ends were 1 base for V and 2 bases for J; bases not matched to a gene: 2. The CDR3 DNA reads TGTGCCAGCAGCCAAGTAGGGACTAGCGCCTACGAGCAGTACTTC. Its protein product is CASSQVGTSAYEQYF.